This entry concerns a single TCR beta chain. This record belongs to a study of T cell responses to AZD1222 COVID-19 vaccine. Study information: Pooled in the analysis were second doses at about 4 or about 12 weeks.

The table came from immunoSEQ multiplex PCR; TCRdb's copy has only in-frame clones and leaves some out. The sample has roughly 100,000 clones; around nine tenths are singletons. J lost 3 bases, V lost 7 bases, and 7 bases had no gene match. The germline V gene encodes CDR1 MNHNY and CDR2 SVGAGI (reference sequence). The CDR3 runs 15 residues. This TCR was sampled from an adult in good health. Here the sequenced sample was peripheral blood, taken on day 0 of AZD1222 vaccination. The chain links TRBV6-6 to TRBJ2-7, with 12 bases matching TRBD2. In DNA form, the CDR3 reads TGTGCCAGCAATAACGGGGGACTAGCGGGCTACGAGCAGTACTTC. This gives the protein CASNNGGLAGYEQYF.